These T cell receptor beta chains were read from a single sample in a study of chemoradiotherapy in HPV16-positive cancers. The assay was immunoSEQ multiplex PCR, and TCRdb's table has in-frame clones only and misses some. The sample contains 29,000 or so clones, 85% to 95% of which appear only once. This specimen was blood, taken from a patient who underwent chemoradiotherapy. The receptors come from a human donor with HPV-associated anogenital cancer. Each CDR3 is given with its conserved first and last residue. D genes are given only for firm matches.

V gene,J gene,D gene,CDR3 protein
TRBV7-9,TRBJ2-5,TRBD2,CASSVAGGRETQYF
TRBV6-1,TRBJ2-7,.,CASRRQSSSYEQYF
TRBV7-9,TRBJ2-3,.,CASSLPHESTDTQYF
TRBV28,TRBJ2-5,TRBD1,CAIGGTGRSAETQYF
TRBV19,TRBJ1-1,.,CASNLGPNTEAFF
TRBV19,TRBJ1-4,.,CAGRDSTNEKLFF
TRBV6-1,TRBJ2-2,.,CASEDSTTGELFF
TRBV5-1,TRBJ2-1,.,CASRHVMGAGEQFF
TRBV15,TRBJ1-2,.,CATSRDPSPPNF
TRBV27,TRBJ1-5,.,CASGSGNQPQHF
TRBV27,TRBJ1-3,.,CASRSPLGNTIYF
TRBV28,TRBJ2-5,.,CASSFKGAGETQYF
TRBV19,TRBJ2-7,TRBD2,CASRFTSGRHEQYF
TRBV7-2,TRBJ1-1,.,CASSVTSGIAEAFF
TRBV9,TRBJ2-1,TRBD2,CASSVGGLAAEQFF
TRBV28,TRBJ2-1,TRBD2,CASSRTSGSPYNEQFF
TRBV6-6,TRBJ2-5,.,CASSYVGVGETQYF
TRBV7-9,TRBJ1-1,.,CASSLFSTEAFF
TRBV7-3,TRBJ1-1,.,CASSLGTTEAFF
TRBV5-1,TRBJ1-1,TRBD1,CASSLPGQGNTEAFF
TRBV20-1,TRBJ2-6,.,CSAERANVLTF
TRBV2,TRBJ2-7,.,CASSARWTDTYEQYF
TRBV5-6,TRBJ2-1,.,CASSLEAGAYIEQFF
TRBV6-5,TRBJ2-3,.,CASSYSGGRTDTQYF
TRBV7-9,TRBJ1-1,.,CASSDPGLSEAFF
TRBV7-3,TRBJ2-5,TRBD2,CASSLNLAGGPETQYF
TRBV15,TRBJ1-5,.,CATSREGNQPQHF
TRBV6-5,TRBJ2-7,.,CASSQTYEQYF
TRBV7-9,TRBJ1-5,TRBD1,CASSPYYRGSQPQHF
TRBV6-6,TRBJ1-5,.,CASSYEIALQPQHF
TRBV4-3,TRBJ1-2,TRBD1,CASSQTTGTDNYGYTF
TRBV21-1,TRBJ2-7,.,CASSHSGTTYEQYF
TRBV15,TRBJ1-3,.,CATSPRTDISGNTIYF
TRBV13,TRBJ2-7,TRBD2,CASSFWTSGGYEQYF
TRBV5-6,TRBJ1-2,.,CASSRYYGYTF
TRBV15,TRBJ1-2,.,CATSRVSGESDGYTF
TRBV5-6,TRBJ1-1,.,CASRGGWDIMNTEAFF
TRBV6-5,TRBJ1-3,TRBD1,CASSYDRASGNTIYF
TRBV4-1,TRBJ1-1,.,CASSRVRGNTEAFF
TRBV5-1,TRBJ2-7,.,CASTPDRTRSYEQYF
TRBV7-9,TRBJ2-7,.,CASSPFPRGTAYEQYF